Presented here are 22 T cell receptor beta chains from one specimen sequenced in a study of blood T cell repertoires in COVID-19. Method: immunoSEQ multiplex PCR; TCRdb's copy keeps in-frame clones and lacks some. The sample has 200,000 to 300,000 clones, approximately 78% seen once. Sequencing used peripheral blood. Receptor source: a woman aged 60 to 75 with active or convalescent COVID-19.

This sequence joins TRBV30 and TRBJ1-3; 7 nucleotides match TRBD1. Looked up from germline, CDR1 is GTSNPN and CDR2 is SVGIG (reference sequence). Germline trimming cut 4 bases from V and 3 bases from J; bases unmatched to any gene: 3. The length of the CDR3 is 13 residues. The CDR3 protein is CAWNRDSGNTIYF. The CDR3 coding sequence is TGTGCCTGGAATCGGGACAGTGGAAACACCATATATTTT.

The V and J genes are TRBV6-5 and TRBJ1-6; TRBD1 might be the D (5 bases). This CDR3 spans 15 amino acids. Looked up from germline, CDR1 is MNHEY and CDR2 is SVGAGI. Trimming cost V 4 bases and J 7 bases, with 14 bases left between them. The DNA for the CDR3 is TGTGCCAGCAGTTTATCACAGGAGGGAAATTCACCCCTCCACTTT. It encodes CASSLSQEGNSPLHF.

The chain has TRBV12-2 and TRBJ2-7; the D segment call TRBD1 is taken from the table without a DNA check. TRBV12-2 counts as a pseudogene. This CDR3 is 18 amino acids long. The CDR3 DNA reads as TGTGCAAGTCGCTTAACCCGGGGGGTACAGGGGGCGTACTACGAGCAGTACTTC. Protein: CASRLTRGVQGAYYEQYF.

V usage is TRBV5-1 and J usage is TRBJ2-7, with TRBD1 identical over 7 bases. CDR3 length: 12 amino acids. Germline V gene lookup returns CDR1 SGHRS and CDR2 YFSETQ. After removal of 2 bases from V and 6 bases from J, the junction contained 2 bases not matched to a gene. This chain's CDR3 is CASSLQGSEQYF. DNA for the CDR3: TGCGCCAGCAGCTTACAGGGGTCCGAGCAGTACTTC.

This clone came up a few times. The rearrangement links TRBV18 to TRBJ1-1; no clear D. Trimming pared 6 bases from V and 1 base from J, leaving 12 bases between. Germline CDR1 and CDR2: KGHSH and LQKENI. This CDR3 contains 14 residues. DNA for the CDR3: TGTGCCAGCTCCTCTTCCCCCCCGAACACTGAAGCTTTCTTT. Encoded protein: CASSSSPPNTEAFF.

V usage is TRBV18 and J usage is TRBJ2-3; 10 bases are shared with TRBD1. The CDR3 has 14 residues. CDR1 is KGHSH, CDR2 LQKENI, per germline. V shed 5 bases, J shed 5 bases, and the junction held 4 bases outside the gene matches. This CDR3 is CASSRDRGQDTQYF. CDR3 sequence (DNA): TGTGCCAGCTCAAGGGACAGGGGACAAGATACGCAGTATTTT.

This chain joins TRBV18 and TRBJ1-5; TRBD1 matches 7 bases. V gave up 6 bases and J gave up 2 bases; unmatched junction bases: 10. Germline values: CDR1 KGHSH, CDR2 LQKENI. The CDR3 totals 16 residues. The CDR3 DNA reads TGTGCCAGCTCCCACGGGACAGACCGGGGCAATCAGCCCCAGCATTTT. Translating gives CASSHGTDRGNQPQHF.

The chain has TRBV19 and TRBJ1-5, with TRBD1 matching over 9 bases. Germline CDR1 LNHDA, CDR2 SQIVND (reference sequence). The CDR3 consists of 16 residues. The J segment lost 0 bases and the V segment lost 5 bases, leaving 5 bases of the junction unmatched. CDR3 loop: CASSPQGAYSNQPQHF. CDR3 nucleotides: TGTGCCAGTAGTCCACAGGGGGCCTATAGCAATCAGCCCCAGCATTTT. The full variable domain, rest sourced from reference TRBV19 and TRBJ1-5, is DGGITQSPKYLFRKEGQNVTLSCEQNLNHDAMYWYRQDPGQGLRLIYYSQIVNDFQKGDIAEGYSVSREKKESFPLTVTSAQKNPTAFYLCASSPQGAYSNQPQHFGDGTRLSIL.

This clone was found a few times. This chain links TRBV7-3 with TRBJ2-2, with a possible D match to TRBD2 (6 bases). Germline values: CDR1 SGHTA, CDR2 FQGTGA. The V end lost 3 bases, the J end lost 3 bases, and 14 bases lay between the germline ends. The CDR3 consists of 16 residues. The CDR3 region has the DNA TGTGCCAGCAGCTTGAACGGCCCGGGAGACACCGGGGAGCTGTTTTTT. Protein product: CASSLNGPGDTGELFF.

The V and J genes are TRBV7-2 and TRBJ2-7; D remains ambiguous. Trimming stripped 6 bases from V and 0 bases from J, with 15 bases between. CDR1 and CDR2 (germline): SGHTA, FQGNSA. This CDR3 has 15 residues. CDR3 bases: TGTGCCAGCAGTGACGGTGCGGCTAACTCCTACGAGCAGTACTTC. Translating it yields CASSDGAANSYEQYF.

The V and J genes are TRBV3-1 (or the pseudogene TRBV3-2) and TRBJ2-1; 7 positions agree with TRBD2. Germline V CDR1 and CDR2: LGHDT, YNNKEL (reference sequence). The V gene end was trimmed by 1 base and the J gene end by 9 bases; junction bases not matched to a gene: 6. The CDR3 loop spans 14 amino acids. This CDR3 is CASSQGIGRGEQFF. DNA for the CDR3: TGTGCCAGCAGCCAAGGAATAGGGAGGGGTGAGCAGTTCTTC.

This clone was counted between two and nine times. The CDR3 bases are TGTGCCAGCAGTTACTCTTTCCTGCAGGTGCAGCCCCAGCATTTT. Translating it yields CASSYSFLQVQPQHF. The V gene is TRBV6-5, the J gene TRBJ1-5; D is uncertain. CDR3 size: 15 residues. The germline V and J ends were trimmed by 0 bases and 7 bases, with 13 bases remaining between them. Looked up from germline, CDR1 is MNHEY and CDR2 is SVGAGI.

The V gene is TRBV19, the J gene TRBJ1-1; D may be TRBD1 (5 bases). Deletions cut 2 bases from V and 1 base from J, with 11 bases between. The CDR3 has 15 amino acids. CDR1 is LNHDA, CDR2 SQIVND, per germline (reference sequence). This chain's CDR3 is CASSIQGRTNTEAFF. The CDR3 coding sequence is TGTGCCAGTAGTATACAGGGAAGGACGAACACTGAAGCTTTCTTT.

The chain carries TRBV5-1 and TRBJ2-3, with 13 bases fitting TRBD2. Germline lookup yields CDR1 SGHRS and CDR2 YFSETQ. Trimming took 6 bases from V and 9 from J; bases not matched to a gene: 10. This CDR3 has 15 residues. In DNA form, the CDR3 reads TGCGCCAGCAACCCGGGACTAGCGGGGAGTAAAACGCAGTATTTT. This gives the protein CASNPGLAGSKTQYF.

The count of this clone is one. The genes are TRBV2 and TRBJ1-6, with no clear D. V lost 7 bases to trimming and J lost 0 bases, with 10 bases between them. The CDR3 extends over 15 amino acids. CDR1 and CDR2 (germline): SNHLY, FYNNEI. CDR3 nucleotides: TGTGCCAGCAAAGGAGGGAGCTCCTATAATTCACCCCTCCACTTT. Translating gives CASKGGSSYNSPLHF.

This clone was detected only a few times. For the CDR3, the DNA is TGCGCCAGCAGCCAAGGCCCAAGGGGGTCAACTAATGAAAAACTGTTTTTT. As protein: CASSQGPRGSTNEKLFF. The rearrangement joins TRBV4-1 to TRBJ1-4, with a tentative D call TRBD1 (6 bases). The CDR3 runs 17 residues. V gave up 1 base and J gave up 0 bases, with 12 bases separating them. CDR1 is MGHRA, CDR2 YSYEKL, per germline.

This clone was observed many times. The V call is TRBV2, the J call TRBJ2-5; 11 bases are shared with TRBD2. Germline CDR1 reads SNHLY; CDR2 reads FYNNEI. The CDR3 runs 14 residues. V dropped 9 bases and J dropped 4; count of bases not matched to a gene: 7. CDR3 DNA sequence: TGTGCCAGTCTGACTAGCGGGGTCGTAGAGACCCAGTACTTC. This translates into CASLTSGVVETQYF.

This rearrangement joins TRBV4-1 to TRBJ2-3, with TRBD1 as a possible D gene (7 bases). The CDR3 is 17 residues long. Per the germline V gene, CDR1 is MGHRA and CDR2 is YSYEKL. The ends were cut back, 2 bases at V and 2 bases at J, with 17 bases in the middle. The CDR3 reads CASSQSPGDSHTDTQYF. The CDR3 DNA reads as TGCGCCAGCAGCCAATCACCGGGGGACAGCCACACAGATACGCAGTATTTT.

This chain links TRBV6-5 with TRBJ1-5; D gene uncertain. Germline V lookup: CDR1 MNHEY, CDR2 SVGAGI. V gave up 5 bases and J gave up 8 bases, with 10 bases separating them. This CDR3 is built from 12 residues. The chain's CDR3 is CASSNPPEPQHF. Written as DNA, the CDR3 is TGTGCCAGCAGTAACCCCCCGGAGCCCCAGCATTTT.

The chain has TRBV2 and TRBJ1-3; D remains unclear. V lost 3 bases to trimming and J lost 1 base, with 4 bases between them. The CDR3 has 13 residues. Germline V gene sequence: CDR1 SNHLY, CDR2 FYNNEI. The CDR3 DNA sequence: TGTGCCAGCAGTGAGCAGTCTGGAAACACCATATATTTT. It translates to CASSEQSGNTIYF. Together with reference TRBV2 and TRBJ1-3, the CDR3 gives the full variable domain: EPEVTQTPSHQVTQMGQEVILRCVPISNHLYFYWYRQILGQKVEFLVSFYNNEISEKSEIFDDQFSVERPDGSNFTLKIRSTKLEDSAMYFCASSEQSGNTIYFGEGSWLTVV.

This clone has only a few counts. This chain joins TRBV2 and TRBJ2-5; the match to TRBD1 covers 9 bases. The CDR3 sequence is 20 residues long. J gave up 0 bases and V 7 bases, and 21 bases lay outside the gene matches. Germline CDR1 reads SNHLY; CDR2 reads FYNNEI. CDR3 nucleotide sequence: TGTGCCAGCACTACAATCCCGGGACAGGGACGAGAAGCGTACCAAGAGACCCAGTACTTC. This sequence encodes CASTTIPGQGREAYQETQYF.

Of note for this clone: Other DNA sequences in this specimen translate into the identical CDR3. Written as DNA, the CDR3 is TGTGCCAGCAGCTTCCGGACAGGGGGGAACACTGAAGCTTTCTTT. Residues: CASSFRTGGNTEAFF. The chain joins TRBV7-2 to TRBJ1-1; 10 bases align to TRBD1. The germline V gene has CDR1 SGHTA and CDR2 FQGNSA. The CDR3 is 15 amino acids. Unmatched junction bases numbered 2, after V lost 3 bases and J lost 1 base. Using reference TRBV7-2 and TRBJ1-1 for the parts outside the CDR3, the full variable domain is GAGVSQSPSNKVTEKGKDVELRCDPISGHTALYWYRQSLGQGLEFLIYFQGNSAPDKSGLPSDRFSAERTGGSVSTLTIQRTQQEDSAVYLCASSFRTGGNTEAFFGQGTRLTVV.